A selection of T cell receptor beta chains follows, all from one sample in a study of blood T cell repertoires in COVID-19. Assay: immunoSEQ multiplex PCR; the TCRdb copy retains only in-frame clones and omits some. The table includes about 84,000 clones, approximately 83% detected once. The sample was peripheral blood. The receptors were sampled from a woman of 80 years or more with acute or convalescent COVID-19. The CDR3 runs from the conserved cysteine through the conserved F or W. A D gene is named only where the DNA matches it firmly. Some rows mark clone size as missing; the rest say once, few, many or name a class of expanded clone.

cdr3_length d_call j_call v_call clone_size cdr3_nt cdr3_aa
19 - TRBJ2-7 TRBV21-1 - TGTGCCAGCAGCTCCCAGCGACGGACAGGTCCTCCAATCTCCTACGAGCAGTACTTC CASSSQRRTGPPISYEQYF
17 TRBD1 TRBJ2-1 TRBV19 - TGTGCCAGTAGTACCACAGGGGGACCTAGCTCCTACAATGAGCAGTTCTTC CASSTTGGPSSYNEQFF
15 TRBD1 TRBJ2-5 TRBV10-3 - TGTGCCACCAAAGGAATAGGGGGCAACCAAGAGACCCAGTACTTC CATKGIGGNQETQYF
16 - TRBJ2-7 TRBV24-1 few TGTGCCACCAGTGATTTCGAAGCGGGCAGCTCCTACGAGCAGTACTTC CATSDFEAGSSYEQYF
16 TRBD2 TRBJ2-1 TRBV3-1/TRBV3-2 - TGTGCCAGCAGCATTCAGGGACTAGCGGGAGTCAATGAGCAGTTCTTC CASSIQGLAGVNEQFF
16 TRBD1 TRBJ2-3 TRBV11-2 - TGTGCCAGCAGCTCCGCCGGGACAGACAACACATATACGCAGTATTTT CASSSAGTDNTYTQYF
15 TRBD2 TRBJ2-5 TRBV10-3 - TGTGCCATCAGTGAGTCGCTAGCGGGAGAAGAGACCCAGTACTTC CAISESLAGEETQYF
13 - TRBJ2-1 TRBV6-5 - TGTGCCAGCAGTTCCCGGACTCCGGGTGAGCAGTTCTTC CASSSRTPGEQFF
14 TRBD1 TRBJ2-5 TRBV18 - TGTGCCAGCTGGACGACAGGGGGCTTTGAGACCCAGTACTTC CASWTTGGFETQYF
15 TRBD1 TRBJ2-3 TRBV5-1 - TGCGCCAGCAGCAAAACAGGGGGCGGAACAGATACGCAGTATTTT CASSKTGGGTDTQYF
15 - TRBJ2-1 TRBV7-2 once TGTGCCAGCAGCCTTCTGTCGGGAGCTATCAATGAGCAGTTCTTC CASSLLSGAINEQFF
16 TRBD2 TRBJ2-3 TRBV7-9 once TGTGCCAGCAGCTTGCCGGCGGGAGCGGCTACAGATACGCAGTATTTT CASSLPAGAATDTQYF
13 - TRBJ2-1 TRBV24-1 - TGTGCCACCAGTGCCGCTCAGTTCAATGAGCAGTTCTTC CATSAAQFNEQFF
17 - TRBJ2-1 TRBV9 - TGTGCCAGCAGCGTAGGCCCCATGATAGCTGGTTACAATGAGCAGTTCTTC CASSVGPMIAGYNEQFF
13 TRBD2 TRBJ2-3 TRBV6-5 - TGTGCCAGCAAGGCGGGGGGAACAGATACGCAGTATTTT CASKAGGTDTQYF
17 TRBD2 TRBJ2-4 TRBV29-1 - TGCAGCGTTGAGGAATGGGAGCGGGAGGGCCACGGAAACATTCAGTACTTC CSVEEWEREGHGNIQYF
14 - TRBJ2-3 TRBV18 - TGTGCCAGCTCCCCCCAGGCTCACGCAGATACGCAGTATTTT CASSPQAHADTQYF
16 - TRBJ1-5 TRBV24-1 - TGTGCCACCAGTGATTCTGGGAGGGGGGACAATCAGCCCCAGCATTTT CATSDSGRGDNQPQHF
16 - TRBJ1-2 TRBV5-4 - TGTGCCAGCAGCTTTGGAGGGGCCGCGGCCGAGCATGGCTACACCTTC CASSFGGAAAEHGYTF
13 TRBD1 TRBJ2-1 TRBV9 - TGTGCCAGCAGGAAGACAGGGAACAATGAGCAGTTCTTC CASRKTGNNEQFF
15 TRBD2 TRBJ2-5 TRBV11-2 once TGTGCCAGCAGCTTTAGCGGGAGGGCCTGGGAGACCCAGTACTTC CASSFSGRAWETQYF
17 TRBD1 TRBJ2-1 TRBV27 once TGTGCCAGCAGTCAATCGACAGGGGGGATAGGTACAATTGAGCAGTTCTTC CASSQSTGGIGTIEQFF
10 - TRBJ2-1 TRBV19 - TGTGCCAGTCAGTACAATGAGCAGTTCTTC CASQYNEQFF
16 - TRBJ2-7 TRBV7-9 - TGTGCCAGCAGCCCCAATCCGGTTGAGGGGGCCTACGAGCAGTACTTC CASSPNPVEGAYEQYF
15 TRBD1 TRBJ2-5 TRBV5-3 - TGTGCCAGAAGCTCGACCGGGACAGGGTACGAGACCCAGTACTTC CARSSTGTGYETQYF
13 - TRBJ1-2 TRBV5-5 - TGTGCCAGCAGCTTGTACAGGGCCTGGGGCTACACCTTC CASSLYRAWGYTF
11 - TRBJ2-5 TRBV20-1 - TGCAGTGCTACTTTCCAAGAGACCCAGTACTTC CSATFQETQYF
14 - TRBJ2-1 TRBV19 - TGTGCCAGTAAAGGCGGCCTCTCGTACAATGAGCAGTTCTTC CASKGGLSYNEQFF